This T cell receptor beta chain comes out of a study of shared clonotypes between healthy human individuals. Study observations and caveats: In general, naive subsets displayed greater estimated richness than memory subsets did. Non-shared clonotypes showed lower generation probabilities than clonotypes common to all four donors.

Clones were read by immunoSEQ multiplex PCR, and TCRdb kept only the in-frame ones, dropping some. The sample lists roughly 530,000 clones; about 95% were seen once. Remarks on this clone: Its specificity is not known.

After removal of 6 bases from V and 9 bases from J, the junction contained 6 bases not matched to a gene. This CDR3 has 14 amino acids. Germline V gene data show CDR1 as MDHEN and CDR2 as SYDVKM. Material for sequencing was naive CD4+ T cells sorted from blood. Documented subset: CD45RA+ positively selected. This rearrangement joins TRBV28 to TRBJ1-6; 9 bases match TRBD1. This receptor was identified in a woman in her 30s in good health. CDR3 region: CASRTTGGTSPLHF. The CDR3 DNA reads TGTGCCAGCAGAACGACAGGGGGTACTTCACCCCTCCACTTT.